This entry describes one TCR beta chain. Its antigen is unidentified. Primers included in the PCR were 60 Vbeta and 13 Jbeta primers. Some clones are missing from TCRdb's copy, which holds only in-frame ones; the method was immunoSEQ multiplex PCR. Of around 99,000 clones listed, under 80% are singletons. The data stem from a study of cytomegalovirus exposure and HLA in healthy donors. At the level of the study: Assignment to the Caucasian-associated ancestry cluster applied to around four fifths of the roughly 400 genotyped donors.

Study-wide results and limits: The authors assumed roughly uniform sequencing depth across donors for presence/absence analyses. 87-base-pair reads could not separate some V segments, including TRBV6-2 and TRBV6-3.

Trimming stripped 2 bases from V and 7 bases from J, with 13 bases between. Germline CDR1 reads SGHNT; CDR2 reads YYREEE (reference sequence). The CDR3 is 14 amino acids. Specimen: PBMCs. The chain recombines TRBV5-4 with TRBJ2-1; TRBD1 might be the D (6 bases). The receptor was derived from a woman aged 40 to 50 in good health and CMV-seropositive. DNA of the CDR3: TGTGCCAGCAGCTTAAAGGGGGTGAGGAATGAGCAGTTCTTC. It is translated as CASSLKGVRNEQFF.